This T cell receptor beta chain was observed in a study of blood T cell repertoires in COVID-19. The wider study: In each case, the material was cDNA or gDNA derived from T cells, B-cell-depleted T cells, or PBMCs.

Original data processing: Amplification of reference gene primers was used by the study to estimate nucleated cell counts. Measured with immunoSEQ multiplex PCR; TCRdb has only the in-frame clones, and not every one. V and J calls and clone size follow that table, whereas D and trimming were derived from the DNA. This sample has around 60,000 clones, with approximately 80% found just once. The CDR3 has 12 residues. Trimming removed 4 bases from V and 9 bases from J; junction bases left unmatched: 7. Germline CDR1 SGHNT, CDR2 YYREEE (reference sequence). This chain links TRBV5-4 with TRBJ2-7; 7 bases align to TRBD1. The sample taken for sequencing was peripheral blood. The sequence derives from a woman aged 60-75 years with acute or convalescent COVID-19. CDR3 protein: CASSQGGGGQYF. The DNA for the CDR3 is TGTGCCAGCAGCCAAGGGGGCGGCGGGCAGTACTTC.